Below are 4 T cell receptor beta chains sequenced from a single sample in a study of T cell responses to AZD1222 COVID-19 vaccine. TCRdb's copy holds only in-frame clones and misses some; the assay was immunoSEQ multiplex PCR. The sample yields roughly 140,000 clones, roughly 90% seen once. The specimen was peripheral blood, collected 28 days after the second AZD1222 dose. Receptors were obtained from an adult who received the AZD1222 COVID-19 vaccine.

V gene TRBV24-1 combines with J gene TRBJ2-5; the match to TRBD1 covers 8 bases. Germline assignment: CDR1 KGHDR and CDR2 SFDVKD. The V segment lost 5 bases and the J segment 5 bases; nucleotides outside the gene matches: 18. The CDR3 runs to 18 residues. CDR3 bases: TGTGCCACCAGTGTCGGGGCGGGACAGGCAACTAGGGCGGAGACCCAGTACTTC. Translation gives CATSVGAGQATRAETQYF.

The CDR3 reads CASSPLASGNTIYF. The CDR3 DNA follows: TGTGCCAGCAGCCCTTTGGCGTCTGGAAACACCATATATTTT. This sequence joins TRBV14 and TRBJ1-3; no clear D gene. The V end was cut by 4 bases, the J end by 1 base, with 8 bases between. CDR3 length: 14 residues. The germline V gene has CDR1 SGHDN and CDR2 FVKESK.

The J gene is TRBJ1-3, the V gene TRBV2; TRBD1 might be the D (5 bases). The germline CDR1 and CDR2 sequences are SNHLY and FYNNEI. Trimming left V 4 bases short and J 8 bases short, with 15 bases between. There are 14 residues in the CDR3. For the CDR3, the DNA is TGTGCCAGCAGTGTATGGGGGATTGAGGACACCATATATTTT. Its translation is CASSVWGIEDTIYF.

This chain links TRBV11-2 with TRBJ2-2; D remains unclear. Germline-derived CDR1 and CDR2 are SGHAT and FQNNGV. CDR3 length: 15 amino acids. Trimming took 2 bases from V and 1 from J, leaving 8 bases between them. The CDR3 DNA follows: TGTGCCAGCAGCTTACGCAGTCAGAACACCGGGGAGCTGTTTTTT. Encoded protein: CASSLRSQNTGELFF.